The next 25 T cell receptor beta chains were all read from a single sample in a study of blood T cells in healthy people across ages. A second PCR, run for about 6 to 12 cycles, used a sample-barcoded 5' primer plus a J-beta primer mix. One entry per CDR3 protein results from TCRdb running MiXCR on the 5' RACE reads. Of 1 million or so distinct CDR3 sequences listed, 25% are singletons. The same data also contributed to another study, on T cells of mothers and their children.

The sample taken for sequencing was blood. These receptors were collected from a girl aged 2-15 years in good health.

The chain recombines TRBV3-1 with TRBJ1-4; the D is unclear. Germline values: CDR1 LGHDT, CDR2 YNNKEL (reference sequence). V shed 10 bases and J shed 0 bases, with 12 bases lying between them. This CDR3 is built from 14 residues. The CDR3 DNA follows: TGTGCCATCCTCTTGAACCCAACTAATGAAAAACTGTTTTTT. Amino acids: CAILLNPTNEKLFF.

This clonotype was observed at least ten times. CDR3 sequence reads: CASSLSGQAQNTGELFF. The CDR3 DNA reads TGCGCCAGCAGCTTGTCTGGACAGGCGCAGAACACCGGGGAGCTGTTTTTT. This chain connects TRBV5-1 to TRBJ2-2, with TRBD1 matching 7 bases. V shed 1 base, J shed 1 base, and the junction held 7 bases outside the gene matches. The CDR3 consists of 17 residues. Germline loops: CDR1 SGHRS, CDR2 YFSETQ.

The rearrangement joins TRBV29-1 to TRBJ2-5; 11 nucleotides match TRBD2. V was clipped by 2 bases and J by 3 bases; unmatched bases: 5. Germline V gives CDR1 SQVTM, CDR2 ANQGSEA. The CDR3 runs 15 residues. CDR3 protein: CSVEPGLAEEETQYF. CDR3 DNA: TGCAGCGTTGAACCGGGACTAGCGGAGGAAGAGACCCAGTACTTC.

This clonotype was detected many times. The rearrangement joins TRBV29-1 to TRBJ2-1; possibly TRBD1 for D (5 bases). Germline CDR1 is SQVTM and CDR2 is ANQGSEA. V lost 7 bases to trimming and J lost 7 bases, with 26 bases between them. There are 16 residues in the CDR3. CDR3 sequence: CSADTYRTYTLNEQFF. The CDR3 DNA reads TGCAGCGCCGACACCTACAGGACATACACTCTGAATGAGCAGTTCTTC.

The sample holds a few counts of this clonotype. The chain recombines TRBV7-9 with TRBJ1-3; D is unresolved. There are 14 residues in the CDR3. Germline V lookup: CDR1 SEHNR, CDR2 FQNEAQ (reference sequence). The V gene lost 5 bases and the J gene lost 4 bases, with 12 bases spanning the gap. CDR3 DNA: TGTGCCAGCAGCACAAGGGTGGAAGGAAACACCATATATTTT. Protein sequence: CASSTRVEGNTIYF.

This clonotype has more than one count but fewer than ten. The chain couples TRBV12-3 or TRBV12-4 to TRBJ1-4; D perhaps matches TRBD1 (5 bases). The CDR3 contains 14 residues. V lost 5 bases to trimming and J lost 7 bases, with 14 bases between them. CDR3 residues: CASSKSGSSEKLFF. The CDR3, as DNA: TGTGCCAGCAGTAAATCAGGGTCCAGTGAAAAACTGTTTTTT.

V and J are TRBV12-3 or TRBV12-4 and TRBJ2-5; TRBD1 aligns across 10 bases. The tail of the sequence fits TRBJ2-7 better, so the J call may be wrong. This CDR3 spans 14 amino acids. CDR3 sequence (DNA): TGTGCCAGCAGCCGGGACAGGGGTACCTACGAGCAGTACGTC. Its translation is CASSRDRGTYEQYV.

This clonotype showed up just a few times. The CDR3 loop is CASSLMPRAKNIQYF. The CDR3 DNA is TGTGCCAGCAGCCTTATGCCCAGAGCCAAAAACATTCAGTACTTC. This rearrangement joins TRBV16 to TRBJ2-4; no clear D gene. The germline gives CDR1 KGHSY, CDR2 FQNENV. The CDR3 length is 15 residues. With 4 bases removed from V and 0 bases from J, the gap between germline ends came to 10 bases.

This clonotype has ten or more counts. The chain has TRBV4-3 and TRBJ1-1; weak D call: TRBD1 (5 bases). The V gene lost 0 bases and the J gene lost 11 bases, with 13 bases spanning the gap. This CDR3 spans 13 amino acids. Germline V CDR1 and CDR2: LGHNA, YSLEER. DNA for the CDR3: TGCGCCAGCAGCCAAGATTCAGGGAAATTGGCTTTCTTT. Encoded protein: CASSQDSGKLAFF.

The rearrangement joins TRBV6-6 to TRBJ1-2; the match to TRBD1 covers 9 bases. Trimming at V came to 6 bases and at J to 12 bases, leaving 5 bases not matched to a gene. Germline V gene data show CDR1 as MNHNY and CDR2 as SVGAGI (reference sequence). The CDR3 has 11 amino acids. The CDR3 nucleotides read TGTGCCAGCAGCAACAGGGGGCTAGACACCTTC. Its translation: CASSNRGLDTF.

V is TRBV6-6 and J is TRBJ1-5; D not resolved. CDR3 size: 14 residues. V was clipped by 7 bases and J by 4 bases, with 14 bases between them. Germline CDR1 and CDR2: MNHNY and SVGAGI (reference sequence). CDR3 in DNA: TGTGCCAGCACCTTAGAACAACTAAATCAGCCCCAGCATTTT. Translated, it gives CASTLEQLNQPQHF.

This chain connects TRBV6-5 to TRBJ1-1; D uncertain. Germline V gene lookup returns CDR1 MNHEY and CDR2 SVGAGI. The CDR3 is made up of 14 amino acids. Between the trimmed V and J ends, which lost 5 bases and 4 bases, there was a span of 14 bases. The chain's CDR3 is CASSPDSMFTEAFF. Written as DNA, the CDR3 is TGTGCCAGCAGTCCCGACTCCATGTTCACTGAAGCTTTCTTT.

V and J are TRBV28 and TRBJ2-7; no clear D. Germline V gives CDR1 MDHEN, CDR2 SYDVKM. The CDR3 contains 11 residues. Trimming took off 5 bases at V and 5 bases at J, with 7 bases between the two ends. The chain's CDR3 is CASSTPDEQYF. The CDR3 coding sequence is TGTGCCAGCAGTACCCCCGACGAGCAGTACTTC.

This clonotype has at least ten counts. The chain has TRBV4-3 and TRBJ2-1; D is unresolved. CDR3 length: 15 amino acids. The ends were cut back, 0 bases at V and 5 bases at J, with 11 bases in the middle. The V gene's germline CDR1 is LGHNA and CDR2 YSLEER. Here the CDR3 DNA reads TGCGCCAGCAGCCAAGATCTCCCCCTCAACAATGAGCAGTTCTTC. It codes for CASSQDLPLNNEQFF.

This clonotype was seen only a few times. The gene calls are TRBV7-8 and TRBJ2-4; 9 nucleotides align to TRBD1. The CDR3 spans 16 residues. The trim removed 5 bases at V and 7 bases at J, leaving 12 bases unmatched. The germline V gene encodes CDR1 SGHVS and CDR2 FQNEAQ. DNA of the CDR3: TGTGCCAGCAGCCCCTGGACAGGGGAACAGCGGAACATTCAGTACTTC. Its translation: CASSPWTGEQRNIQYF.

This clonotype was seen a handful of times. This rearrangement joins TRBV29-1 to TRBJ2-2; D unclear. The V gene lost 4 bases and the J gene lost 4 bases, with 16 bases spanning the gap. The CDR3 sequence is 15 residues long. Germline V CDR1 and CDR2: SQVTM, ANQGSEA. This chain's CDR3 is CSVVGPSPFTGELFF. CDR3 DNA: TGCAGCGTTGTAGGACCTTCTCCCTTCACCGGGGAGCTGTTTTTT.

This clonotype showed up just a few times. The chain links TRBV29-1 to TRBJ2-3; D call uncertain. V was cut by 5 bases and J by 2 bases, with 8 bases left in between. Germline V lookup: CDR1 SQVTM, CDR2 ANQGSEA. The CDR3 runs 12 residues. The CDR3 reads CSVHTSTDTQYF. The CDR3 region has the DNA TGCAGCGTTCATACCTCCACAGATACGCAGTATTTT.

The chain links TRBV12-3 or TRBV12-4 to TRBJ1-1; no clear D. With 6 bases removed from V and 7 bases from J, the gap between germline ends came to 15 bases. The CDR3 is 13 amino acids. The CDR3 reads CASRHRANVEAFF. The CDR3 nucleotides read TGTGCCAGCAGACACCGGGCCAACGTTGAAGCTTTCTTT.

A few counts support this clonotype. The chain links TRBV4-3 to TRBJ2-2, with D possibly being TRBD2 (5 bases). This CDR3 is built from 15 residues. Per the germline V gene, CDR1 is LGHNA and CDR2 is YSLEER. The V end lost 1 base, the J end lost 3 bases, and 9 bases lay between the germline ends. The CDR3: CASSQVPGDTGELFF. For the CDR3, the DNA is TGCGCCAGCAGCCAAGTTCCCGGGGACACCGGGGAGCTGTTTTTT.

The sample holds a few counts of this clonotype. The chain recombines TRBV29-1 with TRBJ2-7, with no clear D. V was clipped by 4 bases and J by 3 bases, with 10 bases between them. Germline assignment: CDR1 SQVTM and CDR2 ANQGSEA. The CDR3 spans 12 residues. Here the CDR3 DNA reads TGCAGCGTTGTCGGTGGGGTCTACGAGCAGTACTTC. Translation gives CSVVGGVYEQYF.

The rearrangement links TRBV5-1 to TRBJ2-5; TRBD1 matches at 7 bases. The J segment lost 5 bases and the V segment lost 2 bases, leaving 9 bases of the junction unmatched. CDR1 and CDR2 from the germline V gene are SGHRS and YFSETQ. This CDR3 has 15 residues. As DNA, the CDR3 is TGCGCCAGCAGCTTTGGGACAGTGATGGGGGAGACCCAGTACTTC. It encodes CASSFGTVMGETQYF.

This clonotype has ten or more counts. The rearrangement joins TRBV6-5 to TRBJ2-1; no clear D. CDR3 length: 14 amino acids. Germline CDR1 and CDR2: MNHEY and SVGAGI. With 0 bases removed from V and 5 bases from J, the gap between germline ends came to 8 bases. CDR3 sequence (DNA): TGTGCCAGCAGTTACTCAGGCGGAAACAATGAGCAGTTCTTC. It is translated as CASSYSGGNNEQFF.

This clonotype appeared a few times. This is likely a read error, given that the CDR3 carries no conserved phenylalanine or tryptophan at its end. The gene calls are TRBV5-5 and TRBJ2-5, with 9 bases lining up with TRBD2. Germline CDR1 and CDR2: SGHKS and YYEKEE (reference sequence). This CDR3 comprises 13 residues. With V trimmed by 2 bases and J by 4 bases, 0 bases remained unmatched. The CDR3, as DNA: TGTGCCAGCAGCTTTAGCGGGAGAGAGACCCAGTACCTC. This encodes CASSFSGRETQYL.

Only a few counts were recorded for this clonotype. The chain has TRBV7-2 and TRBJ2-3, with 8 bases fitting TRBD2. This CDR3 is built from 15 residues. CDR1 is SGHTA, CDR2 FQGNSA, per germline. After removal of 5 bases from V and 7 bases from J, the junction contained 11 bases not matched to a gene. As DNA, the CDR3 is TGTGCCAGCAGCGACTTCGGGGGGGCTGGGAATACGCAGTATTTT. It encodes CASSDFGGAGNTQYF.

The rearrangement uses TRBV5-5 and TRBJ1-1; tentative D call: TRBD1 (5 bases). Germline CDR1 is SGHKS and CDR2 is YYEKEE (reference sequence). Trimming shortened V by 0 bases and J by 5 bases, and 14 bases separated the two germline ends. CDR3 length: 15 residues. CDR3 DNA: TGTGCCAGCAGCTTGGCCGGGGGAGTTCGGACTGAAGCTTTCTTT. This gives the protein CASSLAGGVRTEAFF.